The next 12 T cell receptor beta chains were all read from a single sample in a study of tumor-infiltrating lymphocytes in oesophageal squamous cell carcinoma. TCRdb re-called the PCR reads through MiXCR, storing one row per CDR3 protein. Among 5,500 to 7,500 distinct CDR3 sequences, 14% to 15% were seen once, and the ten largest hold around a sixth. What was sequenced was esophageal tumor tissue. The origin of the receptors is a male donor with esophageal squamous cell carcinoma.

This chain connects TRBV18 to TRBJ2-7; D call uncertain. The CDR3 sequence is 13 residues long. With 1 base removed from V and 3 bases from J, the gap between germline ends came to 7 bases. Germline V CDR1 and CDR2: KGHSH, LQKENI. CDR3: CASSPLEVYEQYF. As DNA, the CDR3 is TGTGCCAGCTCACCACTCGAGGTCTACGAGCAGTACTTC.

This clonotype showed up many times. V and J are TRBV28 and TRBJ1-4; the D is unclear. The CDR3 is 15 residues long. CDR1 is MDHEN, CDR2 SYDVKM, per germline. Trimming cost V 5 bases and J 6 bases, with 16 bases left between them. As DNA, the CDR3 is TGTGCCAGCAGTGCCTCCCAAGGTACCCATGAAAAACTGTTTTTT. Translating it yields CASSASQGTHEKLFF.

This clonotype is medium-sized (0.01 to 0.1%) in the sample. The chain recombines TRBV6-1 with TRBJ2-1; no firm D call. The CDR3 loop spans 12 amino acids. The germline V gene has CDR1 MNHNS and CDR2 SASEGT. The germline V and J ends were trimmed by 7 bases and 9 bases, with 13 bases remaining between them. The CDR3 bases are TGTGCCAGCACGGAATTGGGCCTTGAGCAGTTCTTC. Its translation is CASTELGLEQFF.

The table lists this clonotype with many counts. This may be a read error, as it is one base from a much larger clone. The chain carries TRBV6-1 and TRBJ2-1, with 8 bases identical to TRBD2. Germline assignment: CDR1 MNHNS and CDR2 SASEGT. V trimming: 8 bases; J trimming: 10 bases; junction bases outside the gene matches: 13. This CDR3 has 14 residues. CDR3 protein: CASSGRARSYEQFF. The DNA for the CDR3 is TGTGCCAGCTCCGGGAGGGCGCGCTCCTACGAGCAGTTCTTC.

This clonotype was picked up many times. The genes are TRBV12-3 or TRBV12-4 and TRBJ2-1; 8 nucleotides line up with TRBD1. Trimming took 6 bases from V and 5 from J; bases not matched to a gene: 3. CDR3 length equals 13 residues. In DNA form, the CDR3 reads TGTGCCAGCAGAGGACAGGGTCACAATGAGCAGTTCTTC. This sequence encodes CASRGQGHNEQFF.

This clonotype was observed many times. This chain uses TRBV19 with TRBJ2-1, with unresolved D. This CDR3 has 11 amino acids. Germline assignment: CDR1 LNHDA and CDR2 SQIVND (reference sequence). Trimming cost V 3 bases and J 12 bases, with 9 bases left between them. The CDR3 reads CASSISRMQFF. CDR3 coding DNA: TGTGCCAGTAGTATCTCCAGGATGCAGTTCTTC.

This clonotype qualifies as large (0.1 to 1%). CDR3 region: CASRFNIILRGVLTF. CDR3 in DNA: TGTGCCAGCAGATTTAACATCATCCTTAGGGGCGTCCTGACTTTC. The chain uses TRBV6-1 and TRBJ2-6; D might be TRBD1 (5 bases). CDR1 and CDR2 (germline): MNHNS, SASEGT. V was pared by 6 bases and J by 12 bases, with 21 bases between. The CDR3 length is 15 residues.

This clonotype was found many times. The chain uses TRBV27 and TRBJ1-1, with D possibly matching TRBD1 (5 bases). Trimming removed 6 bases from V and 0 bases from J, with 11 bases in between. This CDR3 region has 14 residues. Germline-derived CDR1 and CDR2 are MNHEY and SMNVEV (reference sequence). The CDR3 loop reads CASRLQAMNTEAFF. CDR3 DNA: TGTGCCAGCAGACTACAGGCGATGAACACTGAAGCTTTCTTT.

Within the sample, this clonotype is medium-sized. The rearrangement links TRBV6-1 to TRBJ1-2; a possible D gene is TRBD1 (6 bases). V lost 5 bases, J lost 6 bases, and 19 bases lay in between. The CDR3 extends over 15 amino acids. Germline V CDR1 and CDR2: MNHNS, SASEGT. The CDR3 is CASSLKTGSTNGYTF. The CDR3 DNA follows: TGTGCCAGCAGTTTAAAAACAGGGTCGACTAATGGCTACACCTTC.

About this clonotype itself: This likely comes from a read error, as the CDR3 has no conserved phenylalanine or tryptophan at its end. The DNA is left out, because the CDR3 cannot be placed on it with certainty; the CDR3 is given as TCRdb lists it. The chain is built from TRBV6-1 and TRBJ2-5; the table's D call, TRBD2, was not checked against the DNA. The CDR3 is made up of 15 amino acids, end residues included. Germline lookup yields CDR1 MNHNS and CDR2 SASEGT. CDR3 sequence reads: CASSSTTSFEQYFGN.

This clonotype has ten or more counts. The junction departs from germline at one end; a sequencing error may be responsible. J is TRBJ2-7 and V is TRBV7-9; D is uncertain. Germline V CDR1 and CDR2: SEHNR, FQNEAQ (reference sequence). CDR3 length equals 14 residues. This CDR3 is CASSFPWENSPLHF. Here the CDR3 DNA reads TGTGCCAGCAGCTTCCCCTGGGAAAATTCACCCCTCCACTTC.

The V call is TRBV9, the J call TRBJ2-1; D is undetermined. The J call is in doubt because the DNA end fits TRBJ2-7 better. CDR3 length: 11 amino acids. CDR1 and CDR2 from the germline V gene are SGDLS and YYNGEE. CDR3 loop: CASAGPHEQYF. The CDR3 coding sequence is TGTGCCAGCGCCGGCCCCCACGAGCAGTACTTC.